Listed here are 13 T cell receptor beta chains from one sample, sequenced in a study of shared clonotypes between healthy human individuals. Profiled with immunoSEQ multiplex PCR; TCRdb holds only in-frame clones, not every one. This sample carries 2,500,000 or so clones, around nine tenths of them seen once, and the ten largest clones take over 0.12%. The sample was naive CD4+ T cells sorted from blood. Subset meaning: CD45RA+ positively selected. The receptors here all came from a man aged 18 to 30 in good health.

This clone appeared once. This chain connects TRBV7-9 to TRBJ1-4; D perhaps matches TRBD1 (6 bases). Germline values: CDR1 SEHNR, CDR2 FQNEAQ (reference sequence). The CDR3 has 13 residues. V shed 7 bases and J shed 5 bases, with 11 bases lying between them. The CDR3 DNA sequence: TGTGCCAGCAACGGACAGTTCAATGAAAAACTGTTTTTT. Protein product: CASNGQFNEKLFF.

The chain couples TRBV10-1 to TRBJ2-1; D is unresolved. The CDR3 totals 15 residues. V was trimmed by 0 bases and J by 5 bases, leaving 11 bases between them. CDR1 is WNHNN and CDR2 is SYGVQD in the germline V gene (reference sequence). The CDR3 bases are TGCGCCAGCAGTGAGTCGGGTAGGGCGAACAATGAGCAGTTCTTC. It translates to CASSESGRANNEQFF.

The V gene is TRBV5-1, the J gene TRBJ1-1, with D uncertain. The CDR3 has 15 amino acids. Trimming shortened V by 5 bases and J by 4 bases, and 18 bases separated the two germline ends. Germline CDR1 is SGHRS and CDR2 is YFSETQ. CDR3 bases: TGCGCCAGCAGGGAGTCGGTACCGGGTGTCACTGAAGCTTTCTTT. Residues: CASRESVPGVTEAFF.

This rearrangement joins TRBV12-5 to TRBJ2-3; D not resolved. V gave up 3 bases and J gave up 2 bases, with 12 bases separating them. This CDR3 has 15 residues. Germline V gene data show CDR1 as LGHNT and CDR2 as FRNRAP. CDR3 coding DNA: TGTGCTAGTGGTTTAGCTGGCCAATTCACAGATACGCAGTATTTT. Residues: CASGLAGQFTDTQYF.

As to this clone: Other DNA sequences in this specimen translate into the identical CDR3. The chain employs TRBV5-1 and TRBJ2-5; no clear D gene. CDR1 and CDR2 from the germline V gene are SGHRS and YFSETQ. Trimming pared 0 bases from V and 1 base from J, leaving 4 bases between. The CDR3 contains 13 residues. The chain's CDR3 is CASSLGVQETQYF. CDR3 in DNA: TGCGCCAGCAGCTTGGGGGTCCAAGAGACCCAGTACTTC. Together with reference TRBV5-1 and TRBJ2-5, the CDR3 gives the full variable domain: KAGVTQTPRYLIKTRGQQVTLSCSPISGHRSVSWYQQTPGQGLQFLFEYFSETQRNKGNFPGRFSGRQFSNSRSEMNVSTLELGDSALYLCASSLGVQETQYFGPGTRLLVL.

The genes are TRBV7-3 and TRBJ1-5, with a possible D match to TRBD1 (5 bases). Germline V gene data show CDR1 as SGHTA and CDR2 as FQGTGA. V shed 5 bases and J shed 5 bases, with 10 bases lying between them. The CDR3 has 13 residues. The CDR3 region is CASSRGRDQPQHF. Written as DNA, the CDR3 is TGTGCCAGCAGCCGAGGCAGGGATCAGCCCCAGCATTTT.

The genes are TRBV19 and TRBJ2-7; D is unclear. Between the trimmed V and J ends, which lost 8 bases and 2 bases, there was a span of 22 bases. The CDR3 sequence is 16 residues long. Germline V lookup: CDR1 LNHDA, CDR2 SQIVND (reference sequence). The CDR3 nucleotides read TGTGCCAGTTTCCGATTCACACTTCAACCTCCCTACGAGCAGTACTTC. It yields the protein CASFRFTLQPPYEQYF.

This chain joins TRBV5-1 and TRBJ1-4, with D possibly being TRBD1 (6 bases). This CDR3 contains 15 residues. The germline V gene encodes CDR1 SGHRS and CDR2 YFSETQ. V was cut by 5 bases and J by 0 bases, with 11 bases left in between. CDR3 sequence: CASSVGQTTNEKLFF. Here the CDR3 DNA reads TGCGCCAGCAGTGTCGGACAGACAACTAATGAAAAACTGTTTTTT.

The chain links TRBV11-2 to TRBJ2-1; TRBD2 agrees at 8 bases. CDR1 SGHAT and CDR2 FQNNGV come from the germline V gene. V was pared by 1 base and J by 4 bases, with 6 bases of the junction left unmatched. The CDR3 extends over 16 amino acids. The DNA of the CDR3 is TGTGCCAGCAGCTTAGCCGGGACTAGGGTATACAATGAGCAGTTCTTC. Protein sequence: CASSLAGTRVYNEQFF.

The chain carries TRBV7-9 and TRBJ2-3; D unclear. Germline CDR1 reads SEHNR; CDR2 reads FQNEAQ (reference sequence). The CDR3 sequence is 12 residues long. V was pared by 5 bases and J by 2 bases, with 5 bases between. CDR3 in DNA: TGTGCCAGCAGCCTTATCACAGATACGCAGTATTTT. Amino acids: CASSLITDTQYF.

The chain combines TRBV30 with TRBJ1-3, with D unresolved. V lost 5 bases to trimming and J lost 4 bases, with 12 bases between them. Germline V lookup: CDR1 GTSNPN, CDR2 SVGIG (reference sequence). The CDR3 extends over 13 amino acids. CDR3 bases: TGTGCCTGGCGTTACGGGTCCGGAAACACCATATATTTT. Protein product: CAWRYGSGNTIYF. The full variable domain, with the rest looked up from reference TRBV30 and TRBJ1-3, is SQTIHQWPATLVQPVGSPLSLECTVEGTSNPNLYWYRQAAGRGLQLLFYSVGIGQISSEVPQNLSASRPQDRQFILSSKKLLLSDSGFYLCAWRYGSGNTIYFGEGSWLTVV.

V gene TRBV9 combines with J gene TRBJ2-5, with D possibly called TRBD1 or TRBD2 (5 bases each). Germline CDR1 is SGDLS and CDR2 is YYNGEE. Trimming pared 1 base from V and 4 bases from J, leaving 17 bases between. The CDR3 is 16 amino acids. The DNA for the CDR3 is TGTGCCAGCAGCGTAAGAGGGGAAAGAAAAATAGAGACCCAGTACTTC. Translated: CASSVRGERKIETQYF.

This rearrangement joins TRBV28 to TRBJ1-2; D might be TRBD1 (5 bases). The length of the CDR3 is 13 residues. CDR1 and CDR2 (germline): MDHEN, SYDVKM. V dropped 10 bases and J dropped 8 bases, with 20 bases sitting between them. CDR3 loop: CATLPGTALGYTF. In DNA form, the CDR3 reads TGTGCCACCCTCCCCGGGACCGCCTTAGGCTACACCTTC.